This T cell receptor (beta chain) was found in a study of CD8 T cells in ankylosing spondylitis. Each TCR beta library was made by quantitative 5'-RACE that incorporated molecular barcodes. MiXCR was run by TCRdb on the 5' RACE reads, yielding one entry per CDR3 protein. Of tens of thousands of distinct CDR3 sequences listed, 6.2% are singletons. Comment on this clonotype: A much larger clone lies one base from this, so it may be a read error.

The CDR3 is 14 residues long. Germline values: CDR1 MNHNS, CDR2 SASEGT. Trimming took off 7 bases at V and 4 bases at J, with 16 bases between the two ends. This clonotype was obtained from a male donor with ankylosing spondylitis. Sequencing was performed on synovial fluid, either unsorted or a sorted T cell fraction (not recorded which). The chain employs TRBV6-1 and TRBJ1-1; D uncertain. The DNA for the CDR3 is TGTGCCAGCACCTGGATGGGGTTGGGCACTGAAGCTTTCTTT. It specifies CASTWMGLGTEAFF.